These 4 T cell receptor beta chains share one sample of origin, sequenced in a study of T cells expressing NK-cell markers. TCRdb reprocessed the 5' RACE reads and reports one entry per CDR3 protein, with no DNA. In total, the table holds about 160,000 distinct CDR3 sequences. The sequencing sample was made of blood T cells: a sorted CD56 or NKG2C T cell subset, CD4+ or CD8+ T cells, or bulk PBMC T cells (not recorded which). These receptors were obtained from a man aged 18-70 years in good health.

The chain uses TRBV6-1 and TRBJ2-7; the TCRdb call, TRBD2, lacks DNA for checking. Germline CDR1 and CDR2: MNHNS and SASEGT. The CDR3 sequence is 14 residues long. The CDR3 spells CASLTSAVLYEQYF.

This chain uses TRBV20-1 with TRBJ2-1; TCRdb's D call, TRBD1, is unchecked because there is no DNA. The CDR3 totals 14 residues. The germline gives CDR1 DFQATT, CDR2 SNEGSKA (reference sequence). The CDR3 here is CSAIPQRGGHQEFF.

This rearrangement joins TRBV13 to TRBJ1-1; with no DNA, the TCRdb D assignment of TRBD1 cannot be verified. The CDR3 runs 13 residues. CDR1 is PRHDT, CDR2 FYEKMQ, per germline (reference sequence). The CDR3 loop is CASRKTGSTEAFF.

The chain has TRBV15 and TRBJ2-7; TCRdb calls TRBD1, which cannot be checked without DNA. The CDR3 has 18 amino acids. Germline loops: CDR1 LNHNV, CDR2 YYDKDF (reference sequence). The CDR3 reads CATSRQTSGQRRAYEQYF.